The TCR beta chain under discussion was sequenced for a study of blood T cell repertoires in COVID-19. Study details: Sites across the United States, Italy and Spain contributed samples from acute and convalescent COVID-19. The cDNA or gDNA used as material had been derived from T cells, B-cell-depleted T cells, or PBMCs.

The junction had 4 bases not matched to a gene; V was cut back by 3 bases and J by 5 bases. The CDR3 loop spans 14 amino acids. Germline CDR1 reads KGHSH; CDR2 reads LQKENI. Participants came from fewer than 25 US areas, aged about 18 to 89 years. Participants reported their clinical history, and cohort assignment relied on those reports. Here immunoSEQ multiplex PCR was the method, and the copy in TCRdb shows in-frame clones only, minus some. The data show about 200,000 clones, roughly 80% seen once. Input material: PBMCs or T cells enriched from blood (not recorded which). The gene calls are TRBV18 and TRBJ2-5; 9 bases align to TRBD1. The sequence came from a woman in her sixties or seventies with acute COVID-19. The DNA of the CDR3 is TGTGCCAGCTCACCTACAGGGGGCTGGGAGACCCAGTACTTC. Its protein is CASSPTGGWETQYF.